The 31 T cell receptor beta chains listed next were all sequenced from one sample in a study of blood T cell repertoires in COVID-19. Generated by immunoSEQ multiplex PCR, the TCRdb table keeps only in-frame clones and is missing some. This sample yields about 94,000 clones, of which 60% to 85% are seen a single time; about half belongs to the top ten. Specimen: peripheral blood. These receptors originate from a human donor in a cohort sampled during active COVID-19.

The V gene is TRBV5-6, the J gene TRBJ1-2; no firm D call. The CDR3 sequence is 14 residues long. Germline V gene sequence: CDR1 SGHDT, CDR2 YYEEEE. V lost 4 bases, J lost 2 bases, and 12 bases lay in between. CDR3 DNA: TGTGCCAGCAGCCAGGATAGAGAAAACTATGGCTACACCTTC. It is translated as CASSQDRENYGYTF.

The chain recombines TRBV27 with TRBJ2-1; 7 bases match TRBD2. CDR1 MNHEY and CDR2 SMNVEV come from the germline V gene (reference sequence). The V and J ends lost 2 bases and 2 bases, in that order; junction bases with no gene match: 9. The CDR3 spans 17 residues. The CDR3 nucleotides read TGTGCCAGCAGTTTACGGGCGGGAGCTGTAACCTACAATGAGCAGTTCTTC. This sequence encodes CASSLRAGAVTYNEQFF.

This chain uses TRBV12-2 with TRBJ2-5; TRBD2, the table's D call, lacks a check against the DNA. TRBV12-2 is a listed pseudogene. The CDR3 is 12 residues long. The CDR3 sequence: CASRPEGETQYF. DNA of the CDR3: TGTGCAAGTCGCCCGGAGGGGGAGACCCAGTACTTC.

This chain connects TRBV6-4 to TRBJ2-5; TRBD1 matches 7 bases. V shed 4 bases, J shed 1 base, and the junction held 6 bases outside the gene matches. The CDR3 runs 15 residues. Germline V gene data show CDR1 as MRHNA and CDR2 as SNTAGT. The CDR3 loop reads CASSAIQGIQETQYF. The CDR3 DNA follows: TGTGCCAGCAGTGCCATACAGGGGATCCAAGAGACCCAGTACTTC.

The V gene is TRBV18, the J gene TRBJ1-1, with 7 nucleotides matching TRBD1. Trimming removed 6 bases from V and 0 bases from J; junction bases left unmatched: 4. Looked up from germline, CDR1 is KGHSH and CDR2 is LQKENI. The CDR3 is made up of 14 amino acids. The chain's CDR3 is CASSAGQMNTEAFF. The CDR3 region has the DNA TGTGCCAGCTCTGCGGGACAGATGAACACTGAAGCTTTCTTT.

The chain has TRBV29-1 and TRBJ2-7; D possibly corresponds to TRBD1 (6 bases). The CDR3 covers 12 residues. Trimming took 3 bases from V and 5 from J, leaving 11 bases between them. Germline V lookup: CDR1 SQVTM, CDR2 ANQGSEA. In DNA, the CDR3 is TGCAGCGTTGACTCTCAGGGGAACGAGCAGTACTTC. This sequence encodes CSVDSQGNEQYF.

The CDR3 bases are TGTGCCAGCAGTGCTTCGGGACAGGGCACTAACTATGGCTACACCTTC. Translation gives CASSASGQGTNYGYTF. This chain connects TRBV6-4 to TRBJ1-2; TRBD1 agrees at 9 bases. Germline CDR1 reads MRHNA; CDR2 reads SNTAGT. CDR3 length: 16 residues. J was trimmed by 0 bases and V by 4 bases; bases with no gene match: 6.

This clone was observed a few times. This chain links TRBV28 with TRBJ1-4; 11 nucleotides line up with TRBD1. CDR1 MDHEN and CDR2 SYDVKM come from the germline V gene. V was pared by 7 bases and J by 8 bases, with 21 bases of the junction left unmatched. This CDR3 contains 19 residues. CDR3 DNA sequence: TGTGCCAGCACCACCATTGTAGGGGACAGGGGGAGACATAACGAAAAACTGTTTTTT. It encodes CASTTIVGDRGRHNEKLFF.

CDR3 DNA sequence: TGTGCCAGCAGCTTAACGGGCAGCACAGATACGCAGTATTTT. Translation gives CASSLTGSTDTQYF. The chain is built from TRBV7-3 and TRBJ2-3; D not resolved. The germline V and J ends were trimmed by 0 bases and 0 bases, with 4 bases remaining between them. Germline V lookup: CDR1 SGHTA, CDR2 FQGTGA. This CDR3 region has 14 residues.

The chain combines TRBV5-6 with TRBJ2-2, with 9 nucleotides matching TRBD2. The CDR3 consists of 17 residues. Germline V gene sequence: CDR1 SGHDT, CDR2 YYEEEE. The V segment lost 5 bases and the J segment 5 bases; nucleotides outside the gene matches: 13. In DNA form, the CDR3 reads TGTGCCAGCAGGCGGCTAGCGGGGCGTCGGGGGACCGGGGAGCTGTTTTTT. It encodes CASRRLAGRRGTGELFF.

CDR3 DNA sequence: TGCGCCAGCAGCCCAAACCCAAGACAGGGCTGGGGGAACACTGAAGCTTTCTTT. Residues: CASSPNPRQGWGNTEAFF. V and J are TRBV5-1 and TRBJ1-1; the match to TRBD1 covers 7 bases. This CDR3 is 18 amino acids long. Germline assignment: CDR1 SGHRS and CDR2 YFSETQ. After removal of 4 bases from V and 1 base from J, the junction contained 16 bases not matched to a gene.

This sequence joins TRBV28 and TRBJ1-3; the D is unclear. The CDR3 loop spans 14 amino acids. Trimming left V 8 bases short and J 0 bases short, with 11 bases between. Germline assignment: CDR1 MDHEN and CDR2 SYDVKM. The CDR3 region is CASRRSLSGNTIYF. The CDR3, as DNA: TGTGCCAGCCGCAGGTCCCTCTCTGGAAACACCATATATTTT.

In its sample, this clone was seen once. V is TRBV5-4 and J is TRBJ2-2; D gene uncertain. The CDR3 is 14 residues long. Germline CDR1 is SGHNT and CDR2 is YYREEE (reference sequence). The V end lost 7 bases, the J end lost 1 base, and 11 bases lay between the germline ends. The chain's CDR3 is CASGNEQNTGELFF. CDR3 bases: TGTGCCAGCGGCAATGAACAGAACACCGGGGAGCTGTTTTTT.

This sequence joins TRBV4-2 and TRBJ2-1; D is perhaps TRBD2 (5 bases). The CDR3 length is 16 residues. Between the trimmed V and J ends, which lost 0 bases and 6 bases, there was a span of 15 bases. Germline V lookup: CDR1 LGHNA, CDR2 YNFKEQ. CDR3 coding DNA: TGTGCCAGCAGCCAAGATGGAAGAGGGATAAGCAATGAGCAGTTCTTC. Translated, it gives CASSQDGRGISNEQFF.

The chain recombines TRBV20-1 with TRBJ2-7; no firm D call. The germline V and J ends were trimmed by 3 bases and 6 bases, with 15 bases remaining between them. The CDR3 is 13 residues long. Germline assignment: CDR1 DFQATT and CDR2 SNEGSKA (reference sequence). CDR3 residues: CSASGLEFIEQYF. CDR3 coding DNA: TGCAGTGCTAGTGGTCTAGAGTTTATCGAGCAGTACTTC.

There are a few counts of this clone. CDR3 coding DNA: TGTGCCAGCTCACCAGAGGGGACAGGGTCTCGGCCCCAGCATTTT. Translation gives CASSPEGTGSRPQHF. The chain is built from TRBV18 and TRBJ1-5; TRBD1 aligns across 9 bases. With V trimmed by 2 bases and J by 9 bases, 8 bases remained unmatched. The CDR3 runs 15 residues. Germline V gene data show CDR1 as KGHSH and CDR2 as LQKENI.

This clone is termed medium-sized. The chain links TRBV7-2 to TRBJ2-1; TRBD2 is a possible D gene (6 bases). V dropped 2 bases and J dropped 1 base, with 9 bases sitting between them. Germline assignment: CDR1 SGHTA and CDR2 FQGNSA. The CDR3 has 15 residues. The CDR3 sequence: CASSLSAGSYNEQFF. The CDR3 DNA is TGTGCCAGCAGCTTATCTGCGGGGTCCTACAATGAGCAGTTCTTC.

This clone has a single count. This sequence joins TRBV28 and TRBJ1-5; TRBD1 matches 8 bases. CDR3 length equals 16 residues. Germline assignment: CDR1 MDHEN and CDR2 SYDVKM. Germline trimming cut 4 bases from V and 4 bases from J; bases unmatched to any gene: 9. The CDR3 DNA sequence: TGTGCCAGCAGTTCACGGCGGACAGGGTGGAATCAGCCCCAGCATTTT. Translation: CASSSRRTGWNQPQHF.

The CDR3 nucleotides read TGTGCCAGCAGCATCCCGGGACAGGGTCTAAACGAGCAGTACTTC. The encoded protein is CASSIPGQGLNEQYF. The chain is built from TRBV6-5 and TRBJ2-7, with 9 bases that match TRBD1. Trimming took 6 bases from V and 5 from J; bases not matched to a gene: 11. Germline CDR1 is MNHEY and CDR2 is SVGAGI. The length of the CDR3 is 15 residues.

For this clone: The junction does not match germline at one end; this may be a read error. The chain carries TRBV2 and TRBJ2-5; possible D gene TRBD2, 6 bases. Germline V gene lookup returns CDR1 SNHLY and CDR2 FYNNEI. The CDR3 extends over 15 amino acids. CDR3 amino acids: CASRPREVGQETQYF. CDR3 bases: TGTGCCAGCAGGCCCAGGGAGGTTGGGCAAGAAACCCAGTACTTC.

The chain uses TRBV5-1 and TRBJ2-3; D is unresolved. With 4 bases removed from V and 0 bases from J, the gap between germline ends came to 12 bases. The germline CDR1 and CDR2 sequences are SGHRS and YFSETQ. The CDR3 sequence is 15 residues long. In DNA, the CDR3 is TGCGCCAGCAGCCCGGCCGCGACTAGCACAGATACGCAGTATTTT. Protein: CASSPAATSTDTQYF. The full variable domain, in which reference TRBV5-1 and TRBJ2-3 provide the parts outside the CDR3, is KAGVTQTPRYLIKTRGQQVTLSCSPISGHRSVSWYQQTPGQGLQFLFEYFSETQRNKGNFPGRFSGRQFSNSRSEMNVSTLELGDSALYLCASSPAATSTDTQYFGPGTRLTVL.

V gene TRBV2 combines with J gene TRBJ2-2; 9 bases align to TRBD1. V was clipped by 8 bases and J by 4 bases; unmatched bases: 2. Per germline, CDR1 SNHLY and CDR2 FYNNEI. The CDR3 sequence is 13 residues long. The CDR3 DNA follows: TGTGCCAGCGGGACAGGGTCCACCGGGGAGCTGTTTTTT. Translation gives CASGTGSTGELFF.

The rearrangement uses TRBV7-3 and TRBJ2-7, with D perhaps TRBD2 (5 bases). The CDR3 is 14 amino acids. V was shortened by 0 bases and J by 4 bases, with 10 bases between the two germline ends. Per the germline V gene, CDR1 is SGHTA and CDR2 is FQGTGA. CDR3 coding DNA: TGTGCCAGCAGCTTAACGTTCGGGGATTACGAGCAGTACTTC. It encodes CASSLTFGDYEQYF.

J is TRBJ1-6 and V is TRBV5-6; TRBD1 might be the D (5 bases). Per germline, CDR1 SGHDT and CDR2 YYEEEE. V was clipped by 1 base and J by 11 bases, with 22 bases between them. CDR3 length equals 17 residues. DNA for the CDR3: TGTGCCAGCAGCTTGAGGAGGGCGGCAGGGCGTTGGGCACCCCTCCACTTT. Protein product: CASSLRRAAGRWAPLHF.

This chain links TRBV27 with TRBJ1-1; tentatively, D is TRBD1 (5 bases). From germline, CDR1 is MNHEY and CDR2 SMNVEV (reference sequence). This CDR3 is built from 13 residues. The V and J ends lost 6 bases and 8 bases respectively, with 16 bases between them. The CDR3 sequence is CASRASVGLEAFF. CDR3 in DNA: TGTGCCAGCAGAGCTAGCGTGGGACTCGAAGCTTTCTTT.

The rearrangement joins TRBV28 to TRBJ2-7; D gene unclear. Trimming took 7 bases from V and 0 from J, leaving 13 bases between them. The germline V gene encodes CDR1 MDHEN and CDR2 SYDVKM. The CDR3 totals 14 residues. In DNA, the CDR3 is TGTGCCAGCAAAGGAGATATTGACTCCTACGAGCAGTACTTC. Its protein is CASKGDIDSYEQYF.

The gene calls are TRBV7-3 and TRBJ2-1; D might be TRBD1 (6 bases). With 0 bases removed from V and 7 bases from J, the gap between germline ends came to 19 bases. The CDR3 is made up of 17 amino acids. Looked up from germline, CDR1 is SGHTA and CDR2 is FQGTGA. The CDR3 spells CASSLTPLTGKRNEQFF. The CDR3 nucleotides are TGTGCCAGCAGCTTAACTCCCCTCACAGGGAAGAGGAATGAGCAGTTCTTC. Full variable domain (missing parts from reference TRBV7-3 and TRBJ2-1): GAGVSQTPSNKVTEKGKYVELRCDPISGHTALYWYRQSLGQGPEFLIYFQGTGAADDSGLPNDRFFAVRPEGSVSTLKIQRTERGDSAVYLCASSLTPLTGKRNEQFFGPGTRLTVL.

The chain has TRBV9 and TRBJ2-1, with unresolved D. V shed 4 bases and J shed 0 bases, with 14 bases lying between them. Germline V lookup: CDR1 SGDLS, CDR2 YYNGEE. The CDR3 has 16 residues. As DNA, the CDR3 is TGTGCCAGCAGCTCCATCCAGGCCAGCTCCTACAATGAGCAGTTCTTC. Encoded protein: CASSSIQASSYNEQFF.

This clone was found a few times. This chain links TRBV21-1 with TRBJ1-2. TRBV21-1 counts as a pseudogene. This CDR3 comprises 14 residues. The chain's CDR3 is CASSPQHRDYGYTF. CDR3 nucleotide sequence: TGTGCCAGCAGCCCCCAGCACCGGGACTATGGCTACACCTTC.

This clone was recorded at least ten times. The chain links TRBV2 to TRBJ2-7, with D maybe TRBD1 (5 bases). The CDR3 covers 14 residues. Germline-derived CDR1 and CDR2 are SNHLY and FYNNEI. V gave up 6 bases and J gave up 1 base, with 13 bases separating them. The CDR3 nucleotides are TGTGCCAGCAGGAGGACACTTTGGTCCTACGAGCAGTACTTC. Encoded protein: CASRRTLWSYEQYF.

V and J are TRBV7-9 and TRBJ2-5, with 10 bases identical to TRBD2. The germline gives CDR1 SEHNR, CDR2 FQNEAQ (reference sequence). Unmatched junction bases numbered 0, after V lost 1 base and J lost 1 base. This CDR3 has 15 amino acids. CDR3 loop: CASSLGTSGQETQYF. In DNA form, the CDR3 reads TGTGCCAGCAGCTTAGGGACTAGCGGCCAAGAGACCCAGTACTTC.